The sequence of this T cell receptor (beta chain) was determined in a study of immune cell composition in non-small cell lung cancer. Study-level results: Top 10 clone scores and clonality were higher in squamous than adenocarcinoma.

Only in-frame clones appear in the TCRdb table, and some are missing; sequencing was by immunoSEQ multiplex PCR. Of roughly 4,500 clones listed, 70% to 90% are singletons. For this clone: Its target is not known.

This CDR3 has 15 amino acids. V lost 0 bases and J lost 0, with 8 bases in between. Germline CDR1 SGDLS, CDR2 YYNGEE. This chain joins TRBV9 and TRBJ2-3; D unclear. This TCR was recovered from a human donor with non-small cell lung cancer. The sequenced material came from lung tumor tissue. The CDR3: CASSVAQASTDTQYF. In DNA, the CDR3 is TGTGCCAGCAGCGTAGCTCAAGCTAGCACAGATACGCAGTATTTT.